A selection of T cell receptor beta chains follows, all from one sample in a study of blood T cell repertoires in COVID-19. Measured with immunoSEQ multiplex PCR; TCRdb has only the in-frame clones, and not every one. The table shows a few hundred thousand clones, with 84% occurring only once. The source material was peripheral blood. These receptors all come from a man aged 30 to 39 with active or convalescent COVID-19. The CDR3 runs from the conserved cysteine through the conserved F or W. D genes are given only for firm matches. A row's size may be missing; if present it is once, few, many or a size class.

J gene | V gene | CDR3 length | D gene | clone size | CDR3 DNA | CDR3 protein
TRBJ2-7 | TRBV7-9 | 14 | TRBD1 | . | TGTGCCAGCACTCCCCGGGACAGGAGATACGAGCAGTACTTC | CASTPRDRRYEQYF
TRBJ1-4 | TRBV7-2 | 17 | . | . | TGTGCCAGCAGCATTCGACGGGACACAGGAGGAAATGAAAAACTGTTTTTT | CASSIRRDTGGNEKLFF
TRBJ1-5 | TRBV23-1 | 15 | . | . | TGCGCCAGCAGTCAAGGGCCTAACACCACTCAGCCCCAGCATTTT | CASSQGPNTTQPQHF
TRBJ2-5 | TRBV5-1 | 13 | . | . | TGCGCCAGCAGCCCACCTTGGGCAAGGACCCAGTACTTC | CASSPPWARTQYF
TRBJ2-2 | TRBV28 | 12 | . | . | TGTGCCAGCAGCCCAGGGGTCGGGGAGCTGTTTTTT | CASSPGVGELFF
TRBJ1-1 | TRBV28 | 17 | . | . | TGTGCCAGCAGTTCCCCCTTGCGCGGGCGGCTGAACACTGAAGCTTTCTTT | CASSSPLRGRLNTEAFF
TRBJ2-2 | TRBV4-1 | 13 | . | . | TGCGCCAGCAGCCAAGAGAGAACCGGGGAGCTGTTTTTT | CASSQERTGELFF
TRBJ2-7 | TRBV28 | 14 | . | . | TGTGCCAGCAGTTTGGGACACACCATCTACGAGCAGTACTTC | CASSLGHTIYEQYF
TRBJ2-1 | TRBV10-1 | 17 | . | . | TGCGCCAGCAGTGGCCGAACGTCTGGGGGGTTGGAAAATGAGCAGTTCTTC | CASSGRTSGGLENEQFF
TRBJ1-1 | TRBV28 | 16 | TRBD1 | . | TGTGCCAGCAGCGCCACCGGGACAGGGTGGAACACTGAAGCTTTCTTT | CASSATGTGWNTEAFF
TRBJ1-4 | TRBV18 | 16 | . | . | TGTGCCAGCTCACCAATAGGGGATTCAACTAATGAAAAACTGTTTTTT | CASSPIGDSTNEKLFF
TRBJ2-7 | TRBV6-5 | 14 | TRBD1 | . | TGTGCCAGCAGCCCCACAGGGGTTGGTTACGAGCAGTACTTC | CASSPTGVGYEQYF
TRBJ1-1 | TRBV7-8 | 16 | TRBD1 | . | TGTGCCAGCAGCTTATGGGACAGGGGGCCGGGCACTGAAGCTTTCTTT | CASSLWDRGPGTEAFF
TRBJ1-5 | TRBV19 | 14 | . | . | TGTGCCAGTAGTCCAAGGCAGGAACATCAGCCCCAGCATTTT | CASSPRQEHQPQHF
TRBJ1-6 | TRBV28 | 14 | . | . | TGTGCCAGCAGTTCCCGAGCAGGGTCGTCACCCCTCCACTTT | CASSSRAGSSPLHF
TRBJ2-1 | TRBV9 | 14 | . | . | TGTGCCAGCAGCGTATTCTCTTCCGGCAATGAGCAGTTCTTC | CASSVFSSGNEQFF
TRBJ2-7 | TRBV29-1 | 12 | . | few | TGCAGCGTTGACGGCCAGGGCCACGAGCAGTACTTC | CSVDGQGHEQYF
TRBJ2-3 | TRBV11-2 | 15 | TRBD2 | . | TGTGCCAGCACCTCGGGGGGGGCGGGCACAGATACGCAGTATTTT | CASTSGGAGTDTQYF
TRBJ1-2 | TRBV7-2 | 12 | TRBD1 | few | TGTGCCAGCAGTGGACAGGGTATGGGCTACACCTTC | CASSGQGMGYTF
TRBJ2-7 | TRBV5-1 | 14 | . | . | TGCGCCAGCATTGCCCTGGTGAGCTCCTACGAGCAGTACTTC | CASIALVSSYEQYF
TRBJ2-7 | TRBV18 | 13 | . | . | TGTGCCAGCTCAGGACAGTCGTCCTACGAGCAGTACTTC | CASSGQSSYEQYF
TRBJ2-5 | TRBV11-2 | 15 | TRBD1 | . | TGTGCCAGCAGCCCGGACAGGGGGTATCAAGAGACCCAGTACTTC | CASSPDRGYQETQYF
TRBJ1-6 | TRBV7-2 | 15 | . | . | TGTGCCAGCAGCCCTAGACCAGGGTTTGGGTCACCCCTCCACTTT | CASSPRPGFGSPLHF
TRBJ1-6 | TRBV19 | 14 | . | few | TGTGCCAGTACCCGCCGTCCAGGGGCTTCACCCCTCCACTTT | CASTRRPGASPLHF
TRBJ1-6 | TRBV27 | 16 | . | . | TGTGCCAGCAGTGCGGACTTGGTCGCCCATAATTCACCCCTCCACTTT | CASSADLVAHNSPLHF
TRBJ2-3 | TRBV25-1 | 15 | TRBD1 | . | TGTGCCAGCAGTGGAACAGGGGGTCCCACAGATACGCAGTATTTT | CASSGTGGPTDTQYF
TRBJ1-5 | TRBV28 | 13 | . | once | TGTGCCACCTACGGACAATTAAATCAGCCCCAGCATTTT | CATYGQLNQPQHF
TRBJ2-1 | TRBV5-1 | 15 | TRBD1 | . | TGCGCCAGCAGACCGCGGACAGGGCCTGGGAATGAGCAGTTCTTC | CASRPRTGPGNEQFF
TRBJ2-7 | TRBV5-4 | 16 | TRBD2 | . | TGTGCCAGCAGCTTGATAGGTAGCGGGAGACCCGGGGGGGAGTACTTC | CASSLIGSGRPGGEYF
TRBJ1-6 | TRBV28 | 15 | . | . | TGTGCCAGCAGTTCTCAGACAGTCTATAATTCACCCCTCCACTTT | CASSSQTVYNSPLHF
TRBJ1-5 | TRBV28 | 14 | TRBD1 | . | TGTGCCAGCAGCCGGAGACAGGGAGGTCAGCCCCAGCATTTT | CASSRRQGGQPQHF
TRBJ1-3 | TRBV7-9 | 16 | . | . | TGTGCCAGCAGTTCCAGAGAGGGTGGGTCTGGAAACACCATATATTTT | CASSSREGGSGNTIYF